Following are 24 T cell receptor beta chains from one sample sequenced in a study of blood T cell repertoires in COVID-19. The protocol was immunoSEQ multiplex PCR, while the TCRdb copy is restricted to in-frame clones and leaves out a portion. This table has about 400,000 clones, more than 75% appearing once. The sequenced sample was PBMCs or T cells enriched from blood (not recorded which). The receptors shown here come from a woman in her 50s who had recovered from COVID-19.

The chain has TRBV9 and TRBJ1-2, with no clear D. The CDR3 runs to 14 residues. Trimming pared 3 bases from V and 2 bases from J, leaving 11 bases between. Germline loops: CDR1 SGDLS, CDR2 YYNGEE. CDR3 bases: TGTGCCAGCAGCGAAGGGCCGGGGAACTATGGCTACACCTTC. It yields the protein CASSEGPGNYGYTF.

The CDR3: CASSSAGGPYGYTF. CDR3 DNA: TGTGCCAGTAGTAGCGCAGGGGGACCTTATGGCTACACCTTC. The V call is TRBV19, the J call TRBJ1-2; TRBD1 matches at 7 bases. Trimming removed 4 bases from V and 5 bases from J; junction bases left unmatched: 7. Germline loops: CDR1 LNHDA, CDR2 SQIVND (reference sequence). The CDR3 loop spans 14 amino acids.

V and J are TRBV11-1 and TRBJ2-1, with 10 positions matching TRBD1. Losses at the gene ends were 2 bases for V and 9 bases for J; bases not matched to a gene: 10. The CDR3 is made up of 16 amino acids. Germline V CDR1 and CDR2: SGHAT, FQDESV (reference sequence). This chain's CDR3 is CASSLRRTGGPSEQFF. For the CDR3, the DNA is TGTGCCAGCAGCTTAAGGCGGACAGGGGGTCCTTCTGAGCAGTTCTTC.

The V gene is TRBV5-1, the J gene TRBJ1-5, with 7 positions matching TRBD1. The germline CDR1 and CDR2 sequences are SGHRS and YFSETQ. There are 15 residues in the CDR3. The V and J ends lost 4 bases and 6 bases, in that order; junction bases with no gene match: 10. This CDR3 reads CASSRTGERSQPQHF. The CDR3 region has the DNA TGCGCCAGCAGCAGAACAGGGGAACGGAGTCAGCCCCAGCATTTT.

The chain links TRBV29-1 to TRBJ2-7, with D tentatively TRBD1 (6 bases). The germline V gene has CDR1 SQVTM and CDR2 ANQGSEA. CDR3 length: 13 residues. Trimming shortened V by 4 bases and J by 3 bases, and 13 bases separated the two germline ends. The CDR3 nucleotides are TGCAGCGTTGGCCGGGACACGGGCTACGAGCAGTACTTC. Translating it yields CSVGRDTGYEQYF.

The CDR3: CASSLPPGEQFF. The CDR3 coding sequence is TGTGCCAGCAGCCTTCCACCGGGTGAGCAGTTCTTC. The V gene is TRBV7-2, the J gene TRBJ2-1, with D unresolved. This CDR3 is 12 amino acids long. Germline CDR1 SGHTA, CDR2 FQGNSA. Between the trimmed V and J ends, which lost 5 bases and 9 bases, there was a span of 11 bases. The whole variable domain, filled in from reference TRBV7-2 and TRBJ2-1, reads GAGVSQSPSNKVTEKGKDVELRCDPISGHTALYWYRQSLGQGLEFLIYFQGNSAPDKSGLPSDRFSAERTGGSVSTLTIQRTQQEDSAVYLCASSLPPGEQFFGPGTRLTVL.

The chain is built from TRBV12-3 or TRBV12-4 and TRBJ2-1; D ambiguous. This CDR3 comprises 13 residues. V shed 6 bases and J shed 7 bases, with 13 bases lying between them. Here the CDR3 reads CASRNTLENEQFF. CDR3 DNA: TGTGCCAGCAGAAACACTCTAGAGAATGAGCAGTTCTTC.

The chain is built from TRBV29-1 and TRBJ2-7; TRBD1 matches 9 bases. From germline, CDR1 is SQVTM and CDR2 ANQGSEA. The V gene end was trimmed by 6 bases and the J gene end by 6 bases; junction bases not matched to a gene: 15. CDR3 size: 15 residues. CDR3 region: CSVAKDRGRLFEQYF. DNA of the CDR3: TGCAGCGTCGCTAAGGACAGGGGACGGCTTTTCGAGCAGTACTTC.

CDR3 protein: CASSLAGTENTEAFF. The DNA for the CDR3 is TGTGCCAGCAGTTTAGCCGGGACAGAAAACACTGAAGCTTTCTTT. The chain is built from TRBV27 and TRBJ1-1, with 7 bases identical to TRBD1. Trimming at V came to 2 bases and at J to 2 bases, leaving 5 bases not matched to a gene. The CDR3 is made up of 15 amino acids. Germline-derived CDR1 and CDR2 are MNHEY and SMNVEV (reference sequence).

This clone has more than one count but fewer than ten. V and J are TRBV4-3 and TRBJ1-1; tentatively, D is TRBD1 (5 bases). In germline, CDR1 is LGHNA, CDR2 YSLEER. This CDR3 comprises 16 residues. Trimming took 0 bases from V and 1 from J, leaving 12 bases between them. The CDR3, as DNA: TGCGCCAGCAGCCAAGATCGCTCAGGGCCGAACACTGAAGCTTTCTTT. Translation gives CASSQDRSGPNTEAFF.

The V gene is TRBV28, the J gene TRBJ1-6, with TRBD1 as a possible D gene (6 bases). Germline CDR1 is MDHEN and CDR2 is SYDVKM. The CDR3 has 17 residues. Trimming shortened V by 5 bases and J by 0 bases, and 14 bases separated the two germline ends. The CDR3 DNA follows: TGTGCCAGCAGTACTAGGACAGTGAGCTCCTATAATTCACCCCTCCACTTT. It translates to CASSTRTVSSYNSPLHF.

The gene calls are TRBV7-8 and TRBJ1-5, with a possible D match to TRBD1 (5 bases). Germline V CDR1 and CDR2: SGHVS, FQNEAQ. Deletions cut 1 base from V and 1 base from J, with 11 bases between. This CDR3 contains 16 residues. CDR3: CASSLEVRVSNQPQHF. The CDR3 DNA reads as TGTGCCAGCAGCTTAGAAGTCAGGGTCAGCAATCAGCCCCAGCATTTT.

The chain carries TRBV7-2 and TRBJ1-1; TRBD1 matches 7 bases. This CDR3 has 16 amino acids. The J segment lost 2 bases and the V segment lost 1 base, leaving 7 bases of the junction unmatched. CDR1 is SGHTA, CDR2 FQGNSA, per germline. This CDR3 reads CASSLDTGQRNTEAFF. The CDR3 coding sequence is TGTGCCAGCAGCTTAGACACGGGACAGAGAAACACTGAAGCTTTCTTT.

The J gene is TRBJ2-5, the V gene TRBV7-2, with D possibly TRBD1 on 5 matching bases. This CDR3 contains 16 residues. The germline CDR1 and CDR2 sequences are SGHTA and FQGNSA. Trimming pared 2 bases from V and 5 bases from J, leaving 18 bases between. DNA for the CDR3: TGTGCCAGCAGCTTACTTTGGGGCCGAGGAAGGGAGACCCAGTACTTC. Translation: CASSLLWGRGRETQYF.

This rearrangement joins TRBV11-2 to TRBJ2-7; 8 nucleotides align to TRBD2. Germline trimming cut 10 bases from V and 2 bases from J; bases unmatched to any gene: 13. This CDR3 has 15 residues. The germline V gene has CDR1 SGHAT and CDR2 FQNNGV. The CDR3 is CATSEGRGAAYEQYF. The CDR3 DNA follows: TGTGCCACCTCCGAGGGGCGGGGGGCGGCCTACGAGCAGTACTTC.

The rearrangement uses TRBV11-2 and TRBJ1-6; TRBD1 matches at 7 bases. Germline lookup yields CDR1 SGHAT and CDR2 FQNNGV. The CDR3 has 18 residues. V was pared by 1 base and J by 2 bases, with 8 bases of the junction left unmatched. CDR3 amino acids: CASSLGGRQGAYNSPLHF. In nucleotides, the CDR3 is TGTGCCAGCAGCTTAGGGGGTAGACAGGGCGCCTATAATTCACCCCTCCACTTT.

The rearrangement links TRBV15 to TRBJ2-3; D gene uncertain. The germline V gene has CDR1 LNHNV and CDR2 YYDKDF (reference sequence). Between the trimmed V and J ends, which lost 5 bases and 0 bases, there was a span of 15 bases. The CDR3 extends over 16 amino acids. Here the CDR3 DNA reads TGTGCCACCAGCCGGCGGCAGACGCCTAGCACAGATACGCAGTATTTT. It codes for CATSRRQTPSTDTQYF.

This chain uses TRBV28 with TRBJ2-7; 7 bases align to TRBD2. The J segment lost 6 bases and the V segment lost 3 bases, leaving 8 bases of the junction unmatched. In germline, CDR1 is MDHEN, CDR2 SYDVKM. The CDR3 runs 14 residues. Here the CDR3 reads CASSLGIAGREQYF. For the CDR3, the DNA is TGTGCCAGCAGTTTGGGAATAGCGGGCCGCGAGCAGTACTTC.

For this clone: Other nucleotide sequences in the sample specify the same CDR3. This sequence joins TRBV3-1 (or the pseudogene TRBV3-2) and TRBJ2-7; 10 nucleotides align to TRBD1. This CDR3 has 13 residues. V lost 4 bases, J lost 4 bases, and 1 base stayed unmatched. The germline V gene encodes CDR1 LGHDT and CDR2 YNNKEL (reference sequence). The CDR3 here is CASSRDRGYEQYF. The CDR3 DNA follows: TGTGCCAGCAGCCGGGACAGGGGTTACGAGCAGTACTTC.

The chain employs TRBV4-1 and TRBJ1-1; unclear D gene. This CDR3 is 13 amino acids long. Trimming took off 0 bases at V and 6 bases at J, with 8 bases between the two ends. CDR1 and CDR2 from the germline V gene are MGHRA and YSYEKL. CDR3 bases: TGCGCCAGCAGCCAAGACCGGGGTTCTGAAGCTTTCTTT. Translated: CASSQDRGSEAFF.

The rearrangement uses TRBV30 and TRBJ1-1; no firm D call. There are 15 residues in the CDR3. CDR1 and CDR2 (germline): GTSNPN, SVGIG (reference sequence). V lost 0 bases, J lost 0 bases, and 11 bases lay in between. The CDR3 loop is CAWSVTALMNTEAFF. CDR3 bases: TGTGCCTGGAGTGTAACAGCCTTGATGAACACTGAAGCTTTCTTT.

The chain employs TRBV7-2 and TRBJ2-7; TRBD2 aligns across 7 bases. Germline loops: CDR1 SGHTA, CDR2 FQGNSA. Unmatched junction bases numbered 14, after V lost 5 bases and J lost 1 base. The CDR3 sequence is 17 residues long. Here the CDR3 reads CASSRGFGGYKSYEQYF. The CDR3 bases are TGTGCCAGCAGCCGTGGGTTCGGGGGGTACAAATCCTACGAGCAGTACTTC.

Comments on this clone: At one of its ends the junction is not consistent with the germline gene, which may arise from a read error. The J gene is TRBJ2-1, the V gene TRBV7-7, with a weak D call TRBD1 (5 bases). CDR1 is SSHAT, CDR2 FNYEAQ, per germline (reference sequence). This CDR3 has 15 residues. In nucleotides, the CDR3 is TGTGCTAGCAGCCGTGGACACGGCTCCTACAATGAGCAGTTCTTC. Translation: CASSRGHGSYNEQFF. The full variable domain, rest sourced from reference TRBV7-7 and TRBJ2-1, is GAGVSQSPRYKVTKRGQDVTLRCDPISSHATLYWYQQALGQGPEFLTYFNYEAQPDKSGLPSDRFSAERPEGSISTLTIQRTEQRDSAMYRCASSRGHGSYNEQFFGPGTRLTVL.

The genes are TRBV28 and TRBJ1-5, with TRBD1 matching over 7 bases. The trim removed 10 bases at V and 2 bases at J, leaving 11 bases unmatched. The CDR3 consists of 15 residues. Germline V lookup: CDR1 MDHEN, CDR2 SYDVKM. In DNA form, the CDR3 reads TGTGCCACAGGGACAGTGGATATCGGCAATCAGCCCCAGCATTTT. It is translated as CATGTVDIGNQPQHF.